This entry concerns a single TCR beta chain. Original processing notes: Cell counts per sample came from amplifying reference gene primers. Produced via immunoSEQ multiplex PCR; TCRdb's table is partial and in-frame only. V, J and clone size are taken as reported in that table, and D and trimming were inferred from the DNA itself. This sample has tens of thousands of clones, with under 90% found just once. This specimen comes from a study of blood T cell repertoires in COVID-19. Study at large: Samples came from the United States, Italy and Spain, spanning acute and convalescent COVID-19. From T cells, B-cell-depleted T cells, or PBMCs came the material, which was cDNA or gDNA.

V shed 0 bases and J shed 7 bases, with 10 bases lying between them. The germline V gene has CDR1 LGHDT and CDR2 YNNKEL (reference sequence). The CDR3 totals 14 residues. The material sequenced was peripheral blood. The chain employs TRBV3-1 (or the pseudogene TRBV3-2) and TRBJ1-5; the D gene is possibly TRBD1 (6 bases). The sequence derives from a man aged 50-59 years with active COVID-19. The CDR3 DNA follows: TGTGCCAGCAGCCAAGAGGCAGGGGACCAGCCCCAGCATTTT. Protein: CASSQEAGDQPQHF.